Presented here are 22 T cell receptor beta chains from one specimen sequenced in a study of blood T cell repertoires in COVID-19. Produced via immunoSEQ multiplex PCR; TCRdb's table is partial and in-frame only. The repertoire holds approximately 500,000 clones, with approximately 91% as singletons. Sequencing was performed on peripheral blood. These receptors were obtained from a woman in her forties or fifties with COVID-19, enrolled during active disease.

This chain joins TRBV29-1 and TRBJ2-1, with 10 bases that match TRBD2. The J segment lost 7 bases and the V segment lost 6 bases, leaving 9 bases of the junction unmatched. The CDR3 totals 14 residues. Germline V CDR1 and CDR2: SQVTM, ANQGSEA. The CDR3 loop is CSVLTSGGANEQFF. CDR3 bases: TGCAGCGTACTCACCAGCGGGGGGGCGAATGAGCAGTTCTTC.

Comments on this clone: One end of the junction varies from germline; a read error may be responsible. The chain couples TRBV6-5 to TRBJ1-2, with 7 bases identical to TRBD1. CDR1 is MNHEY, CDR2 SVGAGI, per germline. The length of the CDR3 is 13 residues. As DNA, the CDR3 is TGTGCCAGCAGTCCTACGACAGGGTCTGGCCACACCTTC. This translates into CASSPTTGSGHTF.

V and J are TRBV10-2 and TRBJ2-4; TRBD2 might be the D (6 bases). The CDR3 spans 14 residues. Germline V gene lookup returns CDR1 WSHSY and CDR2 SAAADI. V was shortened by 2 bases and J by 8 bases, with 13 bases between the two germline ends. CDR3 nucleotides: TGCGCCAGCAGTGAGCAGGGTCCGGGAGACATTCAGTACTTC. It encodes CASSEQGPGDIQYF.

The chain joins TRBV5-5 to TRBJ1-4; D possibly corresponds to TRBD1 (6 bases). The CDR3 loop spans 15 amino acids. Germline values: CDR1 SGHKS, CDR2 YYEKEE (reference sequence). Trimming removed 1 base from V and 1 base from J, with 8 bases in between. The chain's CDR3 is CASSLLQGTNEKLFF. CDR3 sequence (DNA): TGTGCCAGCAGCTTGCTACAGGGAACTAATGAAAAACTGTTTTTT.

The chain combines TRBV5-5 with TRBJ2-7, with a weak D call TRBD2 (7 bases). Trimming shortened V by 5 bases and J by 0 bases, and 15 bases separated the two germline ends. Germline CDR1 and CDR2: SGHKS and YYEKEE (reference sequence). The length of the CDR3 is 15 residues. The CDR3 DNA sequence: TGTGCCAGCAGGGGGGCGGGGGCCAACTCCTACGAGCAGTACTTC. It specifies CASRGAGANSYEQYF.

V and J are TRBV6-5 and TRBJ1-2; tentatively, D is TRBD1 (6 bases). The CDR3 spans 13 residues. The germline V gene has CDR1 MNHEY and CDR2 SVGAGI. V was pared by 6 bases and J by 5 bases, with 13 bases between. CDR3 residues: CASRHGTNYGYTF. As DNA, the CDR3 is TGTGCCAGCAGGCACGGGACAAATTATGGCTACACCTTC.

The J gene is TRBJ2-6, the V gene TRBV19; D not certain. The germline gives CDR1 LNHDA, CDR2 SQIVND (reference sequence). This CDR3 has 18 amino acids. Trimming cost V 3 bases and J 1 base, with 16 bases left between them. The chain's CDR3 is CASSMDQALISGANVLTF. As DNA, the CDR3 is TGTGCCAGTAGTATGGATCAGGCCCTAATATCTGGGGCCAACGTCCTGACTTTC.

The chain combines TRBV11-2 with TRBJ1-2; D not resolved. The CDR3 is 13 amino acids. Germline lookup yields CDR1 SGHAT and CDR2 FQNNGV. V was trimmed by 2 bases and J by 6 bases, leaving 10 bases between them. CDR3 residues: CASSLSPQDGYTF. CDR3 DNA sequence: TGTGCCAGCAGCTTAAGCCCCCAGGATGGCTACACCTTC.

V and J are TRBV27 and TRBJ2-1; the D gene is possibly TRBD1 (6 bases). CDR1 and CDR2 from the germline V gene are MNHEY and SMNVEV (reference sequence). The CDR3 covers 17 residues. V was trimmed by 4 bases and J by 7 bases, leaving 23 bases between them. CDR3 sequence reads: CASSSPDRNRLRNEQFF. CDR3 bases: TGTGCCAGCAGTTCCCCAGACAGGAACCGCCTTAGAAATGAGCAGTTCTTC.

The chain couples TRBV6-5 to TRBJ2-7; D perhaps matches TRBD1 (5 bases). Per germline, CDR1 MNHEY and CDR2 SVGAGI. This CDR3 has 14 residues. The germline V and J ends were trimmed by 6 bases and 2 bases, with 14 bases remaining between them. This CDR3 is CASRNRIPPYEQYF. CDR3 bases: TGTGCCAGCAGGAACAGGATCCCTCCCTACGAGCAGTACTTC.

This sequence joins TRBV6-6 and TRBJ2-3; D gene unclear. Deletions cut 5 bases from V and 0 bases from J, with 9 bases between. The CDR3 loop spans 14 amino acids. Per germline, CDR1 MNHNY and CDR2 SVGAGI (reference sequence). The CDR3 bases are TGTGCCAGCAGTCTCTTCCCTAGCACAGATACGCAGTATTTT. Translating gives CASSLFPSTDTQYF.

The V and J genes are TRBV19 and TRBJ1-5, with D maybe TRBD1 (5 bases). The CDR3 has 15 amino acids. V gave up 7 bases and J gave up 6 bases, with 19 bases separating them. Per the germline V gene, CDR1 is LNHDA and CDR2 is SQIVND (reference sequence). DNA of the CDR3: TGTGCCAGTACTCGAGGGGACGGGAGAAGTCAGCCCCAGCATTTT. This gives the protein CASTRGDGRSQPQHF.

This clone has more than one count but fewer than ten. This chain links TRBV6-5 with TRBJ2-7; 8 positions match TRBD2. Germline loops: CDR1 MNHEY, CDR2 SVGAGI. The CDR3 has 15 amino acids. The V gene end was trimmed by 4 bases and the J gene end by 1 base; junction bases not matched to a gene: 6. The CDR3 here is CASSSIAGRSYEQYF. CDR3 nucleotide sequence: TGTGCCAGCAGTTCCATAGCGGGGCGTTCCTACGAGCAGTACTTC.

The V call is TRBV2, the J call TRBJ2-5, with D perhaps matching TRBD2 (5 bases). The germline gives CDR1 SNHLY, CDR2 FYNNEI. Trimming removed 2 bases at V and 3 bases at J, with 7 bases between. The CDR3 loop spans 13 amino acids. DNA for the CDR3: TGTGCCAGCAGTGAATCGAGGGAAGAGACCCAGTACTTC. This encodes CASSESREETQYF.

This sequence joins TRBV27 and TRBJ1-1, with D tentatively TRBD1 (6 bases). V was shortened by 7 bases and J by 0 bases, with 9 bases between the two germline ends. CDR3 length: 13 residues. Germline CDR1 reads MNHEY; CDR2 reads SMNVEV (reference sequence). The CDR3 spells CASTSGVNTEAFF. CDR3 nucleotide sequence: TGTGCCAGCACATCAGGGGTGAACACTGAAGCTTTCTTT.

The J gene is TRBJ2-7, the V gene TRBV5-1; TRBD2 aligns across 7 bases. The germline gives CDR1 SGHRS, CDR2 YFSETQ. The J segment lost 1 base and the V segment lost 6 bases, leaving 7 bases of the junction unmatched. This CDR3 region has 14 residues. The CDR3 DNA reads as TGCGCCAGCACCCTGGGAGGGGAGTCCTACGAGCAGTACTTC. Its translation: CASTLGGESYEQYF.

As for this clone: The junction departs from the called germline gene at one end, perhaps through a read error. The gene calls are TRBV19 and TRBJ2-1; D is perhaps TRBD1 (5 bases). Germline V CDR1 and CDR2: LNHDA, SQIVND (reference sequence). The length of the CDR3 is 15 residues. The CDR3 region is CASSVEGAVPNEQFF. Here the CDR3 DNA reads TGTGCCAGTAGTGTAGAAGGGGCAGTGCCCAATGAGCAGTTCTTC.

This clone was counted once. The J gene is TRBJ1-2, the V gene TRBV6-6, with 10 nucleotides matching TRBD1. This CDR3 comprises 12 residues. V dropped 5 bases and J dropped 13; count of bases not matched to a gene: 7. The germline CDR1 and CDR2 sequences are MNHNY and SVGAGI (reference sequence). The CDR3 bases are TGTGCCAGCAGTCCGGGACAGGGGCGGGGCACCTTC. This encodes CASSPGQGRGTF.

The chain couples TRBV28 to TRBJ1-2, with D tentatively TRBD1 (6 bases). The germline CDR1 and CDR2 sequences are MDHEN and SYDVKM. The CDR3 has 12 amino acids. V lost 2 bases and J lost 7, with 8 bases in between. The CDR3 DNA reads as TGTGCCAGCAGTTTAGGGGGGGCTGGCTACACCTTC. Its translation is CASSLGGAGYTF.

Points on this clone: Other DNA sequences in the same sample also yield this CDR3. This rearrangement joins TRBV5-6 to TRBJ2-1; TRBD1 matches 7 bases. Germline V CDR1 and CDR2: SGHDT, YYEEEE. The CDR3 runs 15 residues. Germline trimming cut 2 bases from V and 4 bases from J; bases unmatched to any gene: 6. The chain's CDR3 is CASSLPQGPYNEQFF. The CDR3 region has the DNA TGTGCCAGCAGCTTACCACAGGGGCCTTACAATGAGCAGTTCTTC.

The gene calls are TRBV6-4 and TRBJ1-6, with D possibly TRBD1 on 5 matching bases. Germline CDR1 is MRHNA and CDR2 is SNTAGT. Trimming pared 4 bases from V and 9 bases from J, leaving 16 bases between. This CDR3 has 15 amino acids. In DNA form, the CDR3 reads TGTGCCAGCAGTGGGGGGACTGTTCCTGGTTCACCCCTCCACTTT. Translating it yields CASSGGTVPGSPLHF.

This clone was found once. The chain recombines TRBV11-2 with TRBJ2-7; a possible D gene is TRBD2 (7 bases). Germline V CDR1 and CDR2: SGHAT, FQNNGV. The CDR3 runs 14 residues. V lost 8 bases and J lost 2, with 16 bases in between. CDR3 in DNA: TGTGCCAGCTCCTTGGGAGGGGGTACCTACGAGCAGTACTTC. It codes for CASSLGGGTYEQYF.